Below are 3 T cell receptor beta chains sequenced from a single sample in a study of T cell repertoires in cytomegalovirus infection. TCRdb passed the reads through MiXCR, listing each CDR3 protein once. The table has approximately 400,000 distinct CDR3 sequences, roughly 31% seen once. Sample: PBMCs. The receptors stem from a human donor in good health (CMV status not recorded). Some clones in this sample may be carry-over from other donors' samples.

This clonotype was detected ten times or more. The CDR3 nucleotides read TGTGCCAGCAGCCCCGGAGTGAATCAGCCCCAGCATTTT. Translation: CASSPGVNQPQHF. V is TRBV7-9 and J is TRBJ1-5; no definite D call. V gave up 5 bases and J gave up 4 bases, with 9 bases separating them. Looked up from germline, CDR1 is SEHNR and CDR2 is FQNEAQ (reference sequence). The CDR3 length is 13 residues.

On this clonotype itself: This may arise from a read error, as a much more abundant clone is one base away. The chain couples TRBV7-6 to TRBJ2-3, with TRBD1 matching over 9 bases. V lost 8 bases, J lost 1 base, and 13 bases stayed unmatched. Looked up from germline, CDR1 is SGHVS and CDR2 is FNYEAQ. The CDR3 totals 17 residues. CDR3 protein: CASCLNTGGRGTDTQYF. The CDR3 nucleotides are TGTGCCAGCTGCCTGAATACAGGGGGCAGGGGCACAGATACGCAGTATTTT.

The J gene is TRBJ1-1, the V gene TRBV20-1; possibly TRBD1 for D (5 bases). This CDR3 comprises 13 residues. CDR1 and CDR2 from the germline V gene are DFQATT and SNEGSKA (reference sequence). V shed 3 bases and J shed 1 base, with 9 bases lying between them. The CDR3 DNA reads as TGCAGTGCTAGTCCCAGGGAGAACACTGAAGCTTTCTTT. It yields the protein CSASPRENTEAFF.